The T cell receptor (beta chain) described here comes from a study of T cells in Graves' hyperthyroidism and ophthalmopathy. General study results and limits: In the blood, most expanded thyroid clonotypes above 0.001 appeared as well.

This CDR3 contains 13 residues. From germline, CDR1 is MNHNS and CDR2 SASEGT. V was trimmed by 5 bases and J by 5 bases, leaving 12 bases between them. This clonotype was seen more than once but under ten times. Its antigen remains unknown. The source material, RNA transcripts, was used to amplify TCR beta CDR3 regions. The TCR CDR3 first-round RT-PCR relied on the HTBI primer set. Via MiXCR, TCRdb re-called the multiplex PCR reads, giving one row per CDR3 protein. The table has approximately 350,000 distinct CDR3 sequences, 13% to 15% seen once. Sequences were obtained from blood. The gene calls are TRBV6-1 and TRBJ1-2; D uncertain. The receptor was isolated from a woman aged 60-75 years with Graves' ophthalmopathy. DNA of the CDR3: TGTGCCAGCAGTTATAGACCTGGATATGGCTACACCTTC. This encodes CASSYRPGYGYTF.